Described below is a single TCR beta chain sequence and its context. Thawed PBMCs were FACS-sorted into unstimulated CD4+CD25+CD127- regulatory T cells, CD4+CD25- non-regulatory cells, CD4 and CD8 cells. V lost 5 bases, J lost 2 bases, and 10 bases lay in between. CDR1 and CDR2 from the germline V gene are MNHEY and SVGAGI. CDR3 length equals 13 residues. Here immunoSEQ multiplex PCR was the method, and the copy in TCRdb shows in-frame clones only, minus some. The repertoire holds tens of thousands of clones, with 85% to 90% as singletons. The sample is drawn from a study of Tregs in tolerant kidney transplant recipients.

V usage is TRBV6-5 and J usage is TRBJ2-7; the D gene is possibly TRBD2 (5 bases). The sample consisted of CD4+ T cells from blood, taken before the transplant. This TCR was recovered from a human donor who received a combined kidney and bone marrow transplant. CDR3 bases: TGTGCCAGCAGTGACCCCGGGACCTACGAGCAGTACTTC. This translates into CASSDPGTYEQYF.